This T cell receptor beta chain appears in the sequencing data of a study of blood T cell repertoires in COVID-19. Study in general: Acute and convalescent COVID-19 specimens originated in the United States, Italy and Spain.

Sequencing used immunoSEQ multiplex PCR; TCRdb keeps in-frame clones, though not all of them. Of 110,000 or so clones listed, 60% to 85% are singletons. V lost 0 bases, J lost 7 bases, and 10 bases lay in between. The CDR3 length is 14 residues. Looked up from germline, CDR1 is SGHTA and CDR2 is FQGTGA. This clonotype was obtained from a man between 65 and 79 years old with acute or convalescent COVID-19. The source material was peripheral blood. This chain joins TRBV7-3 and TRBJ1-5; tentatively, D is TRBD1 (5 bases). The CDR3 protein is CASSLTGGGQPQHF. Here the CDR3 DNA reads TGTGCCAGCAGCTTAACGGGGGGTGGCCAGCCCCAGCATTTT.